This passage covers 21 T cell receptor beta chains from one sample sequenced in a study of blood T cell repertoires in COVID-19. Libraries were prepared by immunoSEQ multiplex PCR; TCRdb keeps only in-frame clonotypes and omits some of them. The profile covers 97,000 or so clones, with around nine tenths appearing a single time and 2% to 2.5% taken by the ten largest. Sequenced sample: peripheral blood. The receptors here all came from a man aged 50 or older with active COVID-19.

V and J are TRBV6-4 and TRBJ2-1, with a weak D call TRBD1 (6 bases). Germline V gene data show CDR1 as MRHNA and CDR2 as SNTAGT. Trimming took 4 bases from V and 16 from J, leaving 20 bases between them. CDR3 length: 13 residues. CDR3 bases: TGTGCCAGCAGTGTGGCCCAACAGGGTTGGAAATTCTTC. Its protein is CASSVAQQGWKFF.

The chain recombines TRBV5-4 with TRBJ2-7, with D hard to call. Germline CDR1 SGHNT, CDR2 YYREEE (reference sequence). The length of the CDR3 is 14 residues. V gave up 4 bases and J gave up 4 bases, with 15 bases separating them. This chain's CDR3 is CASSPITTSYEQYF. The CDR3 DNA follows: TGTGCCAGCAGCCCTATTACTACCTCTTACGAGCAGTACTTC.

The chain links TRBV7-2 to TRBJ1-5; D is perhaps TRBD1 (5 bases). Per germline, CDR1 SGHTA and CDR2 FQGNSA. CDR3 length equals 14 residues. Trimming left V 2 bases short and J 10 bases short, with 15 bases between. The CDR3: CASSLKQGVIPQHF. The CDR3 nucleotides read TGTGCCAGCAGCTTAAAGCAGGGTGTGATCCCCCAGCATTTT.

This chain uses TRBV30 with TRBJ2-3, with TRBD2 as a possible D gene (6 bases). V dropped 7 bases and J dropped 1 base, with 12 bases sitting between them. The germline CDR1 and CDR2 sequences are GTSNPN and SVGIG (reference sequence). The CDR3 is 13 amino acids. The CDR3 DNA sequence: TGTGCCTATCGCGAGCGGGGCACAGATACGCAGTATTTT. It yields the protein CAYRERGTDTQYF.

The chain combines TRBV9 with TRBJ1-2, with D tentatively TRBD1 (6 bases). Deletions cut 0 bases from V and 5 bases from J, with 11 bases between. This CDR3 comprises 14 residues. CDR1 is SGDLS, CDR2 YYNGEE, per germline. The CDR3 DNA reads as TGTGCCAGCAGCGTAGAGGACAGCCGGTATGGCTACACCTTC. Protein: CASSVEDSRYGYTF.

This clone is a singleton in its sample. V usage is TRBV5-1 and J usage is TRBJ2-5, with a tentative D call TRBD2 (5 bases). V was cut by 0 bases and J by 1 base, with 7 bases left in between. Per germline, CDR1 SGHRS and CDR2 YFSETQ. CDR3 length: 14 residues. The CDR3 is CASSLGGFQETQYF. The CDR3 DNA follows: TGCGCCAGCAGCTTGGGAGGGTTCCAAGAGACCCAGTACTTC.

This clone was observed a single time. The J gene is TRBJ2-1, the V gene TRBV14; TRBD1 aligns across 7 bases. J was trimmed by 7 bases and V by 5 bases; bases with no gene match: 17. Germline V gives CDR1 SGHDN, CDR2 FVKESK. This CDR3 has 17 residues. Here the CDR3 reads CASSTKYRGEMRNEQFF. The CDR3 DNA reads TGTGCCAGCAGCACCAAGTACAGGGGAGAAATGAGGAATGAGCAGTTCTTC.

The CDR3 loop is CASSPWGLGNTEAFF. The CDR3 region has the DNA TGTGCCAGCAGCCCATGGGGGCTGGGGAACACTGAAGCTTTCTTT. The rearrangement uses TRBV5-6 and TRBJ1-1; D possibly corresponds to TRBD1 (6 bases). Trimming stripped 4 bases from V and 1 base from J, with 14 bases between. CDR3 length: 15 amino acids. Germline V CDR1 and CDR2: SGHDT, YYEEEE.

The V call is TRBV30, the J call TRBJ1-5, with 7 bases aligning to TRBD1. The V and J ends lost 5 bases and 8 bases, in that order; junction bases with no gene match: 9. Per the germline V gene, CDR1 is GTSNPN and CDR2 is SVGIG (reference sequence). The CDR3 contains 13 residues. CDR3 loop: CAWSTGAQKPQHF. CDR3 DNA: TGTGCCTGGTCCACAGGGGCCCAAAAGCCCCAGCATTTT. Drawing the rest from reference TRBV30 and TRBJ1-5, the complete variable domain is SQTIHQWPATLVQPVGSPLSLECTVEGTSNPNLYWYRQAAGRGLQLLFYSVGIGQISSEVPQNLSASRPQDRQFILSSKKLLLSDSGFYLCAWSTGAQKPQHFGDGTRLSIL.

A single count supports this clone. V and J are TRBV3-1 (or the pseudogene TRBV3-2) and TRBJ2-3, with 8 bases identical to TRBD2. V was clipped by 3 bases and J by 4 bases; unmatched bases: 6. Germline V lookup: CDR1 LGHDT, CDR2 YNNKEL (reference sequence). The CDR3 is made up of 15 amino acids. The CDR3, as DNA: TGTGCCAGCAGCCATGTCGGGGGGGCAGCAGATACGCAGTATTTT. Its translation is CASSHVGGAADTQYF.

The J gene is TRBJ2-3, the V gene TRBV7-6, with D uncertain. CDR1 SGHVS and CDR2 FNYEAQ come from the germline V gene. This CDR3 has 14 amino acids. V was trimmed by 0 bases and J by 3 bases, leaving 7 bases between them. The CDR3 sequence: CASSLALTTDTQYF. The CDR3 coding sequence is TGTGCCAGCAGCTTAGCGCTAACGACAGATACGCAGTATTTT.

This rearrangement joins TRBV11-3 to TRBJ2-2; TRBD1 matches 7 bases. Germline CDR1 reads SGHNT; CDR2 reads YENEEA. The V segment lost 1 base and the J segment 4 bases; nucleotides outside the gene matches: 0. The CDR3 extends over 14 amino acids. This CDR3 is CASSLAGGTGELFF. The CDR3 nucleotides read TGTGCCAGCAGCTTAGCAGGGGGCACCGGGGAGCTGTTTTTT. The entire variable domain, with the rest obtained from reference TRBV11-3 and TRBJ2-2, is as follows: EAGVVQSPRYKIIEKKQPVAFWCNPISGHNTLYWYLQNLGQGPELLIRYENEEAVDDSQLPKDRFSAERLKGVDSTLKIQPAELGDSAVYLCASSLAGGTGELFFGEGSRLTVL.

The gene calls are TRBV15 and TRBJ1-2, with 7 bases identical to TRBD1. CDR1 and CDR2 (germline): LNHNV, YYDKDF (reference sequence). The CDR3 loop spans 13 amino acids. V was pared by 8 bases and J by 1 base, with 4 bases of the junction left unmatched. For the CDR3, the DNA is TGTGCCACCTCAACAGGGGATAACTATGGCTACACCTTC. Translated, it gives CATSTGDNYGYTF.

V usage is TRBV4-1 and J usage is TRBJ1-2, with 7 bases identical to TRBD1. Trimming at V came to 0 bases and at J to 5 bases, leaving 3 bases not matched to a gene. This CDR3 has 14 residues. Per germline, CDR1 MGHRA and CDR2 YSYEKL. CDR3 amino acids: CASSQETGRYGYTF. The CDR3 DNA reads TGCGCCAGCAGCCAAGAGACAGGGAGGTATGGCTACACCTTC.

The rearrangement links TRBV3-1 (or the pseudogene TRBV3-2) to TRBJ1-1; the D gene is possibly TRBD1 (6 bases). Trimming stripped 5 bases from V and 7 bases from J, with 20 bases between. This CDR3 region has 15 residues. Germline CDR1 is LGHDT and CDR2 is YNNKEL (reference sequence). The CDR3 DNA sequence: TGTGCCAGCAGCATAACGGGGGGGGCGCTTAATGAAGCTTTCTTT. It specifies CASSITGGALNEAFF.

V and J are TRBV6-5 and TRBJ1-5, with 7 bases that match TRBD1. The V gene end was trimmed by 5 bases and the J gene end by 3 bases; junction bases not matched to a gene: 4. The CDR3 consists of 14 residues. CDR1 and CDR2 from the germline V gene are MNHEY and SVGAGI. Written as DNA, the CDR3 is TGTGCCAGCAGTCGCAGGGGGGCCAATCAGCCCCAGCATTTT. Translating it yields CASSRRGANQPQHF.

This clone was counted a few times. This rearrangement joins TRBV5-6 to TRBJ1-1, with 9 bases fitting TRBD1. Trimming at V came to 4 bases and at J to 11 bases, leaving 6 bases not matched to a gene. CDR1 and CDR2 (germline): SGHDT, YYEEEE. This CDR3 is 12 amino acids long. Here the CDR3 DNA reads TGTGCCAGCAGCCTCCGGGACAGGGTGGCTTTCTTT. It yields the protein CASSLRDRVAFF.

The chain uses TRBV6-5 and TRBJ1-2; TRBD1 aligns across 7 bases. The CDR3 runs to 15 residues. The trim removed 7 bases at V and 5 bases at J, leaving 13 bases unmatched. Germline V gives CDR1 MNHEY, CDR2 SVGAGI. CDR3 region: CASTKPGTVKYGYTF. The CDR3 DNA follows: TGTGCCAGCACTAAACCCGGGACAGTGAAATATGGCTACACCTTC.

J is TRBJ1-4 and V is TRBV7-8, with 8 bases aligning to TRBD1. This CDR3 has 14 amino acids. V lost 5 bases, J lost 7 bases, and 6 bases stayed unmatched. Germline V gives CDR1 SGHVS, CDR2 FQNEAQ. This CDR3 reads CASSNQGAGEKLFF. The CDR3 bases are TGTGCCAGCAGCAATCAGGGGGCGGGTGAAAAACTGTTTTTT.

This rearrangement joins TRBV7-9 to TRBJ1-2, with a weak D call TRBD1 (6 bases). Germline V gene data show CDR1 as SEHNR and CDR2 as FQNEAQ (reference sequence). Trimming pared 1 base from V and 8 bases from J, leaving 20 bases between. The CDR3 is made up of 16 amino acids. CDR3 loop: CASSLGNTGSVFGYTF. CDR3 nucleotide sequence: TGTGCCAGCAGCTTAGGCAATACAGGGTCAGTTTTCGGCTACACCTTC.

J is TRBJ2-6 and V is TRBV7-9, with 7 bases that match TRBD1. This CDR3 is 16 amino acids long. Unmatched junction bases numbered 5, after V lost 4 bases and J lost 2 bases. The germline V gene has CDR1 SEHNR and CDR2 FQNEAQ (reference sequence). The CDR3 loop is CASSSTQGPGANVLTF. CDR3 nucleotide sequence: TGTGCCAGCAGCTCGACACAGGGGCCTGGGGCCAACGTCCTGACTTTC.